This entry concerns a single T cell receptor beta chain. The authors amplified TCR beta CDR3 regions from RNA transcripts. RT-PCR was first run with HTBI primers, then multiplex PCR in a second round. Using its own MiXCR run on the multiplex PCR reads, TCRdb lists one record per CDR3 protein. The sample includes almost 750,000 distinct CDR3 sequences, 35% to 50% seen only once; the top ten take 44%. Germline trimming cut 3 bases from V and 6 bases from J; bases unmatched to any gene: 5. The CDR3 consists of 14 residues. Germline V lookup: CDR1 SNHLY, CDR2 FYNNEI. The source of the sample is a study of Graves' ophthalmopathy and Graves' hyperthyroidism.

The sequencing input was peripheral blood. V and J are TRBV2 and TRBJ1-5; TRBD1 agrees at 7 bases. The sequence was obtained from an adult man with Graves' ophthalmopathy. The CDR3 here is CASSETGPRQPQHF. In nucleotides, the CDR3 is TGTGCCAGCAGTGAGACAGGGCCCCGTCAGCCCCAGCATTTT.